Listed below are T cell receptor beta chains from one sample, sequenced in a study of CD8+ T cells in alopecia areata. The method was immunoSEQ multiplex PCR; TCRdb's version includes in-frame clones alone and lacks a portion of them. The sample has roughly 120,000 clones, around 56% seen once; the top ten hold roughly 0.5%. The sample here was CD4+ T cells sorted from blood, taken at week 4, from a patient treated with tofacitinib. These receptor sequences come from a human donor with alopecia areata. Each CDR3 is given with its conserved first and last residue.

J gene | V gene | CDR3 protein
TRBJ2-1 | TRBV5-1 | CASSFGGDSYNEQFF
TRBJ2-2 | TRBV4-1 | CASSQVPIRGNTGELFF
TRBJ2-1 | TRBV25-1 | CASSDGRVSAYNEQFF
TRBJ1-5 | TRBV7-3 | CASSFQGGQPQHF
TRBJ2-5 | TRBV5-6 | CASNTGVVETQYF
TRBJ1-2 | TRBV7-2 | CASSQQDRDGYTF
TRBJ2-5 | TRBV7-9 | CASSLKGYQETQYF
TRBJ1-1 | TRBV29-1 | CSVVHVTEAFF
TRBJ2-7 | TRBV11-2 | CASSLGRYEQYF
TRBJ2-7 | TRBV30 | CAWADPGSSYEQYF
TRBJ2-1 | TRBV7-9 | CASSYVATQGHEQFF
TRBJ1-5 | TRBV30 | CAWTQGYDQPQHF
TRBJ1-3 | TRBV9 | CASSIHYGVNSGNTIYF
TRBJ1-5 | TRBV6-1 | CASSEARGRGLGQPQHF
TRBJ2-1 | TRBV30 | CAWSYRGLKFDEQFF
TRBJ1-2 | TRBV29-1 | CIDGPLNYGYTF
TRBJ2-5 | TRBV2 | CASTPTGSQETQYF
TRBJ1-2 | TRBV5-6 | CASSLVAGYTF
TRBJ2-7 | TRBV19 | CASSIGTQPPYEQYF
TRBJ2-5 | TRBV4-1 | CASRPDRQYQETQYF
TRBJ2-2 | TRBV6-5 | CASNRGITGELFF
TRBJ1-6 | TRBV6-5 | CASGVTGQNSPLHF
TRBJ2-7 | TRBV29-1 | CSANSVHPYEQYF
TRBJ2-7 | TRBV15 | CATSRDKGIRHEQYF
TRBJ2-7 | TRBV27 | CASSTLAGNYEQYF
TRBJ2-7 | TRBV5-1 | CASSPPRKGYEQYF
TRBJ1-5 | TRBV30 | CAWSVGRYDQPQHF
TRBJ2-5 | TRBV9 | CASSLTQETQYF
TRBJ2-1 | TRBV30 | CAWSVMRGPYNEQFF
TRBJ1-1 | TRBV7-6 | CASSLGGRRTAFF
TRBJ2-1 | TRBV29-1 | CSANRVGKNEQFF
TRBJ1-1 | TRBV29-1 | CSVQGRMNTEAFF